These 10 T cell receptor beta chains originate from one sample sequenced in a study of CD8 T cells in ankylosing spondylitis. TCRdb recomputed calls from the 5' RACE reads with MiXCR, one row per CDR3 protein. In the table there are hundreds of thousands of distinct CDR3 sequences, about 9.1% of which are singletons. The sequenced sample was blood, either unsorted or a sorted T cell fraction (not recorded which). Receptors originate from a male donor with ankylosing spondylitis or in good health (not recorded which).

This clonotype was seen ten or more times. The chain combines TRBV12-3 or TRBV12-4 with TRBJ1-1, with 8 bases that match TRBD1. The CDR3 length is 14 residues. J gave up 11 bases and V 6 bases, and 14 bases lay outside the gene matches. DNA of the CDR3: TGTGCCAGCAGCCTCCGGGACAGGCCCCATGGTGCTTTCTTT. This encodes CASSLRDRPHGAFF.

This clonotype was seen many times. V gene TRBV6-1 combines with J gene TRBJ1-1; 7 bases map to TRBD1. Germline CDR1 reads MNHNS; CDR2 reads SASEGT. The CDR3 has 11 residues. The junction had 5 bases not matched to a gene; V was cut back by 6 bases and J by 10 bases. Written as DNA, the CDR3 is TGTGCCAGCAGCGGGACAGTCACAGCTTTCTTT. It specifies CASSGTVTAFF.

The V call is TRBV4-2, the J call TRBJ2-3; weak D call: TRBD1 (5 bases). The germline CDR1 and CDR2 sequences are LGHNA and YNFKEQ. Trimming shortened V by 2 bases and J by 6 bases, and 21 bases separated the two germline ends. The CDR3 length is 17 residues. This chain's CDR3 is CASSQTTDTIIRDTQYF. CDR3 DNA: TGTGCCAGCAGCCAAACGACAGACACTATCATCAGGGATACGCAGTATTTT.

This clonotype was seen many times. The chain is built from TRBV6-1 and TRBJ2-7; perhaps TRBD2 as D (6 bases). This CDR3 has 13 residues. The germline V gene has CDR1 MNHNS and CDR2 SASEGT. Deletions cut 8 bases from V and 0 bases from J, with 11 bases between. The CDR3 loop reads CASGGLHSYEQYF. The CDR3 DNA reads as TGTGCCAGCGGCGGACTACACTCCTACGAGCAGTACTTC.

This clonotype showed up many times. The gene calls are TRBV29-1 and TRBJ2-2, with D possibly being TRBD1 (5 bases). V gave up 7 bases and J gave up 6 bases, with 9 bases separating them. There are 11 residues in the CDR3. In germline, CDR1 is SQVTM, CDR2 ANQGSEA. CDR3 DNA sequence: TGCAGCGCCCAACAGGCCGGGGAGCTGTTTTTT. Protein: CSAQQAGELFF.

This sequence joins TRBV20-1 and TRBJ2-7; 12 bases line up with TRBD2. Germline lookup yields CDR1 DFQATT and CDR2 SNEGSKA (reference sequence). With V trimmed by 5 bases and J by 0 bases, 11 bases remained unmatched. This CDR3 has 17 amino acids. The CDR3 loop is CSAAGTSGPGYSYEQYF. The CDR3, as DNA: TGCAGTGCTGCCGGGACTAGCGGGCCCGGCTACTCCTACGAGCAGTACTTC.

This clonotype was observed many times. V and J are TRBV29-1 and TRBJ1-2, with TRBD1 matching 12 bases. The CDR3 consists of 15 residues. The germline CDR1 and CDR2 sequences are SQVTM and ANQGSEA. V shed 1 base, J shed 6 bases, and the junction held 6 bases outside the gene matches. The CDR3 region has the DNA TGCAGCGTTGAAGGAGGGACAGGGGGCAGTGATGGCTACACCTTC. This codes for CSVEGGTGGSDGYTF.

This clonotype was seen many times. V usage is TRBV6-5 and J usage is TRBJ2-2; D is uncertain. The V gene lost 0 bases and the J gene lost 7 bases, with 9 bases spanning the gap. CDR1 MNHEY and CDR2 SVGAGI come from the germline V gene. This CDR3 is 14 amino acids long. CDR3 sequence (DNA): TGTGCCAGCAGTTACTCTTCCGGAGACGGGGAGCTGTTTTTT. Protein product: CASSYSSGDGELFF.

This clonotype has more than one count but fewer than ten. The chain carries TRBV5-1 and TRBJ1-2, with D unclear. Trimming pared 1 base from V and 4 bases from J, leaving 14 bases between. Germline CDR1 and CDR2: SGHRS and YFSETQ. The CDR3 has 15 amino acids. The CDR3 sequence: CASSLRPDRAYGYTF. The CDR3 DNA reads TGCGCCAGCAGCTTGCGGCCCGACCGTGCCTATGGCTACACCTTC. Variable domain in full (rest from reference TRBV5-1 and TRBJ1-2): KAGVTQTPRYLIKTRGQQVTLSCSPISGHRSVSWYQQTPGQGLQFLFEYFSETQRNKGNFPGRFSGRQFSNSRSEMNVSTLELGDSALYLCASSLRPDRAYGYTFGSGTRLTVV.

This clonotype showed up many times. This rearrangement joins TRBV4-2 to TRBJ1-2; D unclear. The germline V gene has CDR1 LGHNA and CDR2 YNFKEQ. The V and J ends lost 0 bases and 6 bases respectively, with 2 bases between them. The CDR3 is made up of 11 amino acids. The CDR3 here is CASSQEDGYTF. The CDR3 DNA reads TGTGCCAGCAGCCAAGAGGATGGCTACACCTTC.